The sequence of this T cell receptor (beta chain) was determined in a study of early T cells in non-severe SARS-CoV-2 infection. Background on the study: The authors sequenced bulk RNA from unsorted whole blood, leaving chains unpaired. Study observations and caveats: The matching step, a VDJdb search, favored anti-spike CD8 responses and missed private and CD4 specificities.

Individual cDNA molecules received unique molecular identifiers. TCRdb itself ran the 5' RACE reads through MiXCR, one entry per CDR3 protein. The sample yields about 48,000 distinct CDR3 sequences, about 7.8% seen once. Note on this clonotype: Its antigen remains unknown.

CDR3 length: 14 residues. J lost 4 bases, V lost 5 bases, and 7 bases had no gene match. Germline V gene sequence: CDR1 MNHEY, CDR2 SVGEGT. The chain employs TRBV6-2 or TRBV6-3 and TRBJ1-1, with 7 positions matching TRBD1. Sequenced material: whole blood. The receptor was derived from an adult who was a healthcare worker with PCR-confirmed SARS-CoV-2 infection or an uninfected control (not recorded which). The CDR3 loop is CASSDRAGSTEAFF. DNA of the CDR3: TGTGCCAGCAGTGACAGGGCAGGCAGCACTGAAGCTTTCTTT.